This T cell receptor beta chain was obtained from a study of monozygotic twins with cystic fibrosis. The CDR3 runs to 16 residues. Unmatched junction bases numbered 6, after V lost 1 base and J lost 0 bases. Germline-derived CDR1 and CDR2 are MDHEN and SYDVKM. Study outcomes and limitations: Co-twins had the most similar V usage for 13 of 16 pairs, J for 8. Nucleotide-identical clonotype sharing was significantly higher within monozygotic CF twin pairs than between unrelated CF individuals. Median Simpson clonality of approximately 0.009 suggested naive T cells predominated. Shared CDR3 numbers were not associated with age, concordance or severity.

Profiling relied on immunoSEQ multiplex PCR, and the TCRdb table lists in-frame clones only, not all of them. The table has 25,000 to 40,000 clones, approximately 97% seen once; the top ten hold roughly 0.15%. Regarding this clone: The target antigen is unknown.

Sequencing was carried out using blood. The sequence was obtained from a girl aged 2 to 9 with cystic fibrosis. This rearrangement joins TRBV28 to TRBJ2-7; 7 nucleotides line up with TRBD2. CDR3 region: CASSLFQGGDSYEQYF. CDR3 DNA: TGTGCCAGCAGTTTATTCCAGGGAGGGGACTCCTACGAGCAGTACTTC.